This T cell receptor beta chain stems from a study of cytomegalovirus exposure and HLA in healthy donors. General observations from the study: One variant, a missense change in DCLRE1C, was linked in a later analysis to TCR beta V- and J-gene trimming.

Amplification used 60 Vbeta primers and 13 Jbeta primers. The protocol was immunoSEQ multiplex PCR, while the TCRdb copy is restricted to in-frame clones and leaves out a portion. The data show roughly 180,000 clones, with 79% seen just once and less than 2% held by the top ten. Remarks on this clone: Its antigen remains unknown.

Germline values: CDR1 SGHTA, CDR2 FQGNSA. The V and J ends lost 5 bases and 1 base respectively, with 20 bases between them. The CDR3 is made up of 17 amino acids. This chain uses TRBV7-2 with TRBJ2-5; tentative D call: TRBD1 (6 bases). What was sequenced was PBMCs. This receptor was identified in a girl aged 10 to 17 in good health and CMV-seropositive. CDR3 region: CASSQGPLWGPQETQYF. DNA for the CDR3: TGTGCCAGCAGCCAGGGCCCCCTTTGGGGGCCCCAAGAGACCCAGTACTTC.